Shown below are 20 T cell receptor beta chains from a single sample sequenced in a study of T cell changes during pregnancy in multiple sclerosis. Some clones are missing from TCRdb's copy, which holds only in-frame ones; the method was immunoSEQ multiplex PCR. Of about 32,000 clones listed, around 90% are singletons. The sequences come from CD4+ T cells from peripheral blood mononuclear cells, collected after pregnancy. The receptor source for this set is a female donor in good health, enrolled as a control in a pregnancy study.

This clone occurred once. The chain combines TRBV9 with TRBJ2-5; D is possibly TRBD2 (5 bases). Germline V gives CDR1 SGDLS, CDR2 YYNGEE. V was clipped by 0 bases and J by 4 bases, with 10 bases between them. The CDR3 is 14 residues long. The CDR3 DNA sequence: TGTGCCAGCAGCGTAGGCCCGGCGGGAGAGACCCAGTACTTC. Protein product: CASSVGPAGETQYF.

CDR3 loop: CSGRLAGGPYTTDTQYF. CDR3 coding DNA: TGCAGCGGGAGACTAGCGGGAGGGCCTTATACCACAGATACGCAGTATTTT. V and J are TRBV29-1 and TRBJ2-3; 14 bases line up with TRBD2. Germline values: CDR1 SQVTM, CDR2 ANQGSEA. This CDR3 comprises 17 residues. V lost 7 bases, J lost 2 bases, and 11 bases stayed unmatched.

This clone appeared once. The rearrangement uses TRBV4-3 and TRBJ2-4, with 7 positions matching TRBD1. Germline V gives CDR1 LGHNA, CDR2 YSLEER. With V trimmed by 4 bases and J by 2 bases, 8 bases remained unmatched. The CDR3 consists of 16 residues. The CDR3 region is CASSPGYRGPKNIQYF. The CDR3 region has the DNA TGCGCCAGCAGCCCTGGTTACAGGGGACCCAAAAACATTCAGTACTTC.

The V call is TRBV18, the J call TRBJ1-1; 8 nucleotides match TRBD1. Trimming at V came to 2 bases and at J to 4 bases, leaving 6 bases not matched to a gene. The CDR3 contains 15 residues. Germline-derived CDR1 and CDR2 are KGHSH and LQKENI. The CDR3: CASSPITGGFTEAFF. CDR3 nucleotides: TGTGCCAGCTCACCAATCACAGGGGGTTTCACTGAAGCTTTCTTT.

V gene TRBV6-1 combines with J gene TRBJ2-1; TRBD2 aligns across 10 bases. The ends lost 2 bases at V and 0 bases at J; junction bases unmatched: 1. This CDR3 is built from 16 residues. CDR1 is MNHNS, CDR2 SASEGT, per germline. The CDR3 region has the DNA TGTGCCAGCAGTGAACTAGCGGGGGCCTCCTACAATGAGCAGTTCTTC. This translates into CASSELAGASYNEQFF.

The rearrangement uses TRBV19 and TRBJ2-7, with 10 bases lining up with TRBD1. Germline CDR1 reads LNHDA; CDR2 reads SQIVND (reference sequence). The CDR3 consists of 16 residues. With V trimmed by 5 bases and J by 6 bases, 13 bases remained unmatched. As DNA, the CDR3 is TGTGCCAGTAGTGTCGGGACAGGGGCCTCCCAGGGCGAGCAGTACTTC. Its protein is CASSVGTGASQGEQYF. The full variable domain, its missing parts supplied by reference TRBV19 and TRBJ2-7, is DGGITQSPKYLFRKEGQNVTLSCEQNLNHDAMYWYRQDPGQGLRLIYYSQIVNDFQKGDIAEGYSVSREKKESFPLTVTSAQKNPTAFYLCASSVGTGASQGEQYFGPGTRLTVT.

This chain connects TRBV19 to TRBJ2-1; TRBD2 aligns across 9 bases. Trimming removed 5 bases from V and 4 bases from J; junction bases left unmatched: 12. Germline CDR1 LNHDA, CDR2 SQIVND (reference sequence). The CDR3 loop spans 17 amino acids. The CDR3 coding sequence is TGTGCCAGTAGTCGCTCCGTAGCGGGGGCCCTATACAATGAGCAGTTCTTC. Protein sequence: CASSRSVAGALYNEQFF.

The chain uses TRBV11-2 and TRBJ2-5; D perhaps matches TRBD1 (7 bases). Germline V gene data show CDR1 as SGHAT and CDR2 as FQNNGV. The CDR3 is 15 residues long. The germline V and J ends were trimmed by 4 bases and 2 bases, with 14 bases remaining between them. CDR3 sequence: CASSSWPGGQETQYF. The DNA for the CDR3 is TGTGCCAGCAGCTCATGGCCAGGGGGGCAAGAGACCCAGTACTTC.

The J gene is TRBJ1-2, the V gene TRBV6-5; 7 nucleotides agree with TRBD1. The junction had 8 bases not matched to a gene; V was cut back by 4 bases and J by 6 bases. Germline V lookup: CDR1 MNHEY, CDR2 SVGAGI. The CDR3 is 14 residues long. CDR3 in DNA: TGTGCCAGCAGTTCATCCTTGGACAGGAATGGCTACACCTTC. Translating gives CASSSSLDRNGYTF.

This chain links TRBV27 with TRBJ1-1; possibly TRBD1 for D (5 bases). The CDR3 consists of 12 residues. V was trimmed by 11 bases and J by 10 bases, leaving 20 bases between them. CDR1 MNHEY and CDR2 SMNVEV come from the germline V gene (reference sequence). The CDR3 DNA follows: TGTGCCGCCGGGGGGTCAGGGCTTCGAGCTTTCTTT. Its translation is CAAGGSGLRAFF.

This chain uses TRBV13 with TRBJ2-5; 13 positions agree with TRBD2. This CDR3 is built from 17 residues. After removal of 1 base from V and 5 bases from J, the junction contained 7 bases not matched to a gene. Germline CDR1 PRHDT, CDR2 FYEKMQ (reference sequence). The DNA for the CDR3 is TGTGCCAGCAGCTTAGTAGGACTAGCGGGAGCGGCCGAGACCCAGTACTTC. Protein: CASSLVGLAGAAETQYF.

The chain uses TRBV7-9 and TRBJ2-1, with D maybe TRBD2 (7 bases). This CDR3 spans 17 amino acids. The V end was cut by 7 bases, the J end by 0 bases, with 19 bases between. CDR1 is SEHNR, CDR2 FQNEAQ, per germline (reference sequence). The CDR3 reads CASTSRGALSSYNEQFF. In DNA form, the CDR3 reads TGTGCCAGCACCTCCCGGGGGGCCCTGAGCTCCTACAATGAGCAGTTCTTC.

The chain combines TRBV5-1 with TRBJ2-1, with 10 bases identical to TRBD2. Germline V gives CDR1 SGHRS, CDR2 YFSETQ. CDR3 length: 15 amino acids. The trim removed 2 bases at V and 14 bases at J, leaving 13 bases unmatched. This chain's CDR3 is CASSFRLAGAPNEFF. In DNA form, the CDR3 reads TGCGCCAGCAGCTTCCGGCTAGCGGGAGCCCCCAATGAGTTCTTC.

CDR3 nucleotide sequence: TGTGCCAGCAGTTTGTCAGGGGCGGGCAATGAGCAGTTCTTC. Translated: CASSLSGAGNEQFF. J is TRBJ2-1 and V is TRBV7-3, with a tentative D call TRBD1 (6 bases). Trimming stripped 6 bases from V and 6 bases from J, with 15 bases between. Looked up from germline, CDR1 is SGHTA and CDR2 is FQGTGA. The CDR3 consists of 14 residues.

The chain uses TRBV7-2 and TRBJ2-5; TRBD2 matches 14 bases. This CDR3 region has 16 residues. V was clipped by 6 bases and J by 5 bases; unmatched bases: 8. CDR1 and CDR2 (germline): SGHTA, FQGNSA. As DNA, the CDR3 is TGTGCCAGCAGTCTGACTAGCGGGAGGGCCTGGGAGACCCAGTACTTC. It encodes CASSLTSGRAWETQYF.

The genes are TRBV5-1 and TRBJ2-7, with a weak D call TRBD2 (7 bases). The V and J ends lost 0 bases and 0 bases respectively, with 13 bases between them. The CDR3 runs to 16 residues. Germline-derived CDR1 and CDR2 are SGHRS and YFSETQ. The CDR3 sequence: CASSLAPGGPSYEQYF. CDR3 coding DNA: TGCGCCAGCAGCTTGGCCCCGGGGGGCCCCTCCTACGAGCAGTACTTC.

In DNA, the CDR3 is TGTGCCAGCAGCTCCTTGGACAGGGCGACTGAAGCTTTCTTT. Encoded protein: CASSSLDRATEAFF. The rearrangement uses TRBV5-6 and TRBJ1-1, with 8 bases fitting TRBD1. CDR1 SGHDT and CDR2 YYEEEE come from the germline V gene. The CDR3 totals 14 residues. After removal of 3 bases from V and 5 bases from J, the junction contained 6 bases not matched to a gene.

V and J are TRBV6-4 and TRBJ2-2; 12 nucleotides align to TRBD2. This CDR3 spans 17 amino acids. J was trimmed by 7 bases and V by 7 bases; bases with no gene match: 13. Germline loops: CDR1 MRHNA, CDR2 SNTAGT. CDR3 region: CASTHLAGGPDGGELFF. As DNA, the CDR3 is TGTGCCAGCACCCACCTAGCGGGAGGGCCGGATGGCGGGGAGCTGTTTTTT.

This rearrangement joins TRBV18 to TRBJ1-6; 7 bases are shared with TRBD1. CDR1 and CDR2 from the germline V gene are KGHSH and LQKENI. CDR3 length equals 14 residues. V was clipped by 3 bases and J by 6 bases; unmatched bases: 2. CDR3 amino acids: CASSPGQLNSPLHF. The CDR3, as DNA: TGTGCCAGCTCACCGGGACAGCTTAATTCACCCCTCCACTTT.

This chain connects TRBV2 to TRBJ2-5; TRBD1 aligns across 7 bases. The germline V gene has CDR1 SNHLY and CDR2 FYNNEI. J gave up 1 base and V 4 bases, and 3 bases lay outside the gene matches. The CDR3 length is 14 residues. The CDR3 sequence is CASSGQGLQETQYF. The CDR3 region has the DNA TGTGCCAGCAGTGGACAGGGCCTCCAAGAGACCCAGTACTTC.